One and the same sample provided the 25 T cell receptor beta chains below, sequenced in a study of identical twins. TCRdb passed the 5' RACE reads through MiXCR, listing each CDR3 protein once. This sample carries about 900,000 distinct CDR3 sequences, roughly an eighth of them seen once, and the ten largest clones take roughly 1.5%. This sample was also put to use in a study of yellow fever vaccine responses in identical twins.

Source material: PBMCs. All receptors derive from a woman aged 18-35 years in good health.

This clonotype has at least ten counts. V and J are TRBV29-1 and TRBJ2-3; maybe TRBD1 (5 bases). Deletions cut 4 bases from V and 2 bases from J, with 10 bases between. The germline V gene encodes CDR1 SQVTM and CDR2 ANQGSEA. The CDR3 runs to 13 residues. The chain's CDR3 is CSVGGRFTDTQYF. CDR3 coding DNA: TGCAGCGTTGGGGGCCGGTTCACAGATACGCAGTATTTT.

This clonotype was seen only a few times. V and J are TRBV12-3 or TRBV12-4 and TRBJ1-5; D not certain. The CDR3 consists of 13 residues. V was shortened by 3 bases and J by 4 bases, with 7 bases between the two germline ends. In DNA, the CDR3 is TGTGCCAGCAGTTTTACAGAGAATCAGCCCCAGCATTTT. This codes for CASSFTENQPQHF.

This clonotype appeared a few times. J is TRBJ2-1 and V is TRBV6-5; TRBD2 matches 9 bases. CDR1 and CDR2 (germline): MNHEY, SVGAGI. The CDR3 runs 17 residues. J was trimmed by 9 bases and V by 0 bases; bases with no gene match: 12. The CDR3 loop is CASSYSFGTSQGGEQFF. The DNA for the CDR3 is TGTGCCAGCAGTTACTCTTTTGGGACTAGCCAGGGGGGTGAGCAGTTCTTC.

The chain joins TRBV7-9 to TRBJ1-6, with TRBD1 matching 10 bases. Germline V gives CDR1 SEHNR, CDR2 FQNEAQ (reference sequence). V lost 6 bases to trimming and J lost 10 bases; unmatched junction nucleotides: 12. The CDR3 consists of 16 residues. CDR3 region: CASRLWDRGLGSPLHF. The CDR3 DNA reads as TGTGCCAGCAGACTGTGGGACAGGGGATTGGGGTCACCCCTCCACTTT.

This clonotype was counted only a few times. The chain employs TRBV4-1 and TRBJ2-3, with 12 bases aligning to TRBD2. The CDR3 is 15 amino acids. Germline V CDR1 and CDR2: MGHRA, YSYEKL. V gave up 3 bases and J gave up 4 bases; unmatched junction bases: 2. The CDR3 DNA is TGCGCCAGCAGCCAGTCTAGCGGGGGGGCAGATACGCAGTATTTT. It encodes CASSQSSGGADTQYF.

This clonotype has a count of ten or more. Here the CDR3 DNA reads TGTGCCAGCAGTTTAACAGGTGAGACTGAAGCTTTCTTT. Translation: CASSLTGETEAFF. The V call is TRBV12-3 or TRBV12-4, the J call TRBJ1-1, with a tentative D call TRBD1 (5 bases). CDR3 size: 13 residues. The ends were cut back, 2 bases at V and 5 bases at J, with 9 bases in the middle.

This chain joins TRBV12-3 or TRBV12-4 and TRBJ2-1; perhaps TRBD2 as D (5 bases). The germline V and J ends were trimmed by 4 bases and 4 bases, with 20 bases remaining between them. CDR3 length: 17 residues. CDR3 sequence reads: CASSSPPTSLYYNEQFF. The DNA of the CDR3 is TGTGCCAGCAGTTCCCCCCCTACTAGTCTCTATTACAATGAGCAGTTCTTC.

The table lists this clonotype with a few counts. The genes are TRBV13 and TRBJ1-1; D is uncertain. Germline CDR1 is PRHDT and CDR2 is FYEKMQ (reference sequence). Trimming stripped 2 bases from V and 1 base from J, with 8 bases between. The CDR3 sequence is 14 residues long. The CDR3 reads CASSLLPRNTEAFF. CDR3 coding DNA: TGTGCCAGCAGCTTACTTCCCCGGAACACTGAAGCTTTCTTT.

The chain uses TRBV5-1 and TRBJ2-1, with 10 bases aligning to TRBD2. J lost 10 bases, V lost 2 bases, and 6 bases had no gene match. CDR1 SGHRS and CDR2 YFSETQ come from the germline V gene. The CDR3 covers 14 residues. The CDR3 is CASSFSGRGGEQFF. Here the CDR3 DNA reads TGCGCCAGCAGCTTCAGCGGGAGGGGTGGCGAGCAGTTCTTC.

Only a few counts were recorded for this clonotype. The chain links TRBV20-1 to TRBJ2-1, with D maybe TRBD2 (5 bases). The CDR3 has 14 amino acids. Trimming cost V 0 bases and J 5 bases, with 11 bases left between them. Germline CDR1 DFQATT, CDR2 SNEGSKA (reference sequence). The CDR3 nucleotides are TGCAGTGCTAGAGAGGCTCGGCGGGACAATGAGCAGTTCTTC. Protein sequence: CSAREARRDNEQFF.

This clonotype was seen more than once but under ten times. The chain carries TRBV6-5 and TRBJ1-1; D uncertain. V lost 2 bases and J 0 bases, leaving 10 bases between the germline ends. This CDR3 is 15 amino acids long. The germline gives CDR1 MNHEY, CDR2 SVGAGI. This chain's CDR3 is CASSYRAEMNTEAFF. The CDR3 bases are TGTGCCAGCAGTTACCGAGCTGAGATGAACACTGAAGCTTTCTTT.

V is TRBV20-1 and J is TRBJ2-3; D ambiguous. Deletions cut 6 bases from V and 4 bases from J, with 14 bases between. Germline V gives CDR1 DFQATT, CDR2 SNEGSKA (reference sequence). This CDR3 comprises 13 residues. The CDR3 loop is CSALYDSSDTQYF. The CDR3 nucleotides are TGCAGTGCCCTCTACGACTCGTCAGATACGCAGTATTTT.

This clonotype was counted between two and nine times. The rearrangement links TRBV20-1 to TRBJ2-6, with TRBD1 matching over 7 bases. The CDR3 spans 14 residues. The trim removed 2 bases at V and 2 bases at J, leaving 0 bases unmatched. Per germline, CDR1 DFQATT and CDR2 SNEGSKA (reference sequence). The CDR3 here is CSARTGAGANVLTF. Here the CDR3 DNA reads TGCAGTGCTAGAACAGGGGCTGGGGCCAACGTCCTGACTTTC.

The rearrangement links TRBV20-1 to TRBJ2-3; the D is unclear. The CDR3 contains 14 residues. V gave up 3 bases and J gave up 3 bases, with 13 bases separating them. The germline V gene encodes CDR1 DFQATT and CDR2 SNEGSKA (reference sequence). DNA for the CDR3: TGCAGTGCTAGCGATGGGGATATAACAGATACGCAGTATTTT. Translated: CSASDGDITDTQYF.

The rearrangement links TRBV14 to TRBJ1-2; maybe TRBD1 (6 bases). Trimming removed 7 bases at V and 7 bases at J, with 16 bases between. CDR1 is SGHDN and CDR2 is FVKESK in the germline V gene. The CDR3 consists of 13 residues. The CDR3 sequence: CASTRAGATGYTF. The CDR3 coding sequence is TGTGCCAGCACCCGGGCGGGGGCGACTGGCTACACCTTC.

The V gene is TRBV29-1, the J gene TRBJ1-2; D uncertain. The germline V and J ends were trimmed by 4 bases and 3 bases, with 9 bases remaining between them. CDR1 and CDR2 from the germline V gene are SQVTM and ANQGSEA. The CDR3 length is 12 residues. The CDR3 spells CSVGESHYGYTF. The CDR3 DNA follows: TGCAGCGTTGGTGAGAGCCACTATGGCTACACCTTC.

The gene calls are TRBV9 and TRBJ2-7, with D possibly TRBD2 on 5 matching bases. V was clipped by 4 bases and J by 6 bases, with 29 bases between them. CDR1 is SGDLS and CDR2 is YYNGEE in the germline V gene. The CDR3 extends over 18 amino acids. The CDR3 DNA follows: TGTGCCAGCAGCACCCCCAAGTGTGAAGGGAGTAATTACAGCGAGCAGTACGTC. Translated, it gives CASSTPKCEGSNYSEQYV.

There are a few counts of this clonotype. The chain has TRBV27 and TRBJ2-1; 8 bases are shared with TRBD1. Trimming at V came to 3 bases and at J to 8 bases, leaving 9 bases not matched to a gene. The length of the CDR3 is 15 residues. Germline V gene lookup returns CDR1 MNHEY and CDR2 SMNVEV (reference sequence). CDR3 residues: CASSFGDRWIDEQFF. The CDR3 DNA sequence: TGTGCCAGCAGTTTTGGGGACAGGTGGATTGATGAGCAGTTCTTC.

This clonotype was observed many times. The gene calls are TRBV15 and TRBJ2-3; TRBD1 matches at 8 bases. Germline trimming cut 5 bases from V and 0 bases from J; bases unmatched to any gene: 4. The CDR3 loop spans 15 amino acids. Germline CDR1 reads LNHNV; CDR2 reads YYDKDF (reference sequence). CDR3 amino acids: CATSPDRGSTDTQYF. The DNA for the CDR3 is TGTGCCACCAGCCCAGACAGGGGTAGCACAGATACGCAGTATTTT.

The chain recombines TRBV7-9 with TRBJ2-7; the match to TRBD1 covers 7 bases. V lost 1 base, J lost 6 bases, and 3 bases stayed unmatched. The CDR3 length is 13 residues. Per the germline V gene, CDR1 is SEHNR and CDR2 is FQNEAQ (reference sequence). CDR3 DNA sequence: TGTGCCAGCAGCTTAGACGGGACAGTCGAGCAGTACTTC. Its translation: CASSLDGTVEQYF.

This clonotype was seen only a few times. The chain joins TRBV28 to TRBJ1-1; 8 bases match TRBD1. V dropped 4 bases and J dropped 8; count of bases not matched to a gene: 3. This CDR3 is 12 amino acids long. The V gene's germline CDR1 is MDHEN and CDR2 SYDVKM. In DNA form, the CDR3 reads TGTGCCAGCAGTTATTGGGACAGGGAAGCTTTCTTT. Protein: CASSYWDREAFF.

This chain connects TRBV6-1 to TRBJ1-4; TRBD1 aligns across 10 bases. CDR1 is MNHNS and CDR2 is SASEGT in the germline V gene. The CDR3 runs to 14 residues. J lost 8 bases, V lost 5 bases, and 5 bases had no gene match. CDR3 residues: CASSKRTGGEKLFF. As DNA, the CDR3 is TGTGCCAGCAGTAAACGGACAGGGGGAGAAAAACTGTTTTTT.

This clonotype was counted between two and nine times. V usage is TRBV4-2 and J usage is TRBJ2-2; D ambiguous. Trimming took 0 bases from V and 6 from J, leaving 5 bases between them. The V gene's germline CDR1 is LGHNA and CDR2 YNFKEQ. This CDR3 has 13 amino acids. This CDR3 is CASSQDPPGELFF. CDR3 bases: TGTGCCAGCAGCCAAGACCCGCCCGGGGAGCTGTTTTTT.

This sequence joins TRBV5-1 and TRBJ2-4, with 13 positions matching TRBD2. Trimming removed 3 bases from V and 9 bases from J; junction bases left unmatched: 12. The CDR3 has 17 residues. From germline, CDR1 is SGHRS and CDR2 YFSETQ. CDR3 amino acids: CASSSHRTSGGGSIQYF. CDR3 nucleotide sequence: TGCGCCAGCAGCTCCCACCGGACTAGCGGGGGCGGGAGCATTCAGTACTTC.

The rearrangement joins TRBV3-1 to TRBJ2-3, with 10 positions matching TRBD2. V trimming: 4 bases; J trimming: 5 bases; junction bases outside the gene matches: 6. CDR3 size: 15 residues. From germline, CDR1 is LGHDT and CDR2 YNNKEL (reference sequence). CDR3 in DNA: TGTGCCAGCAGCCTCTTACTAGCGGGAAAAGATACGCAGTATTTT. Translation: CASSLLLAGKDTQYF.